This T cell receptor (beta chain) was identified in a study of CD8 T cells in ankylosing spondylitis. Regarding the study as a whole: The study identified a TCR beta motif of several highly homologous variants that appeared characteristic of ankylosing spondylitis blood. A subset of motif variants has previously been described in the synovial fluid and blood of reactive arthritis. A CD8+ phenotype characterized the disease-linked clones, which were relatively rare in peripheral blood.

Libraries for TCR beta were made by quantitative 5'-RACE with molecular barcodes. A single record per CDR3 protein comes from TCRdb applying MiXCR to the 5' RACE reads. The sample comprises 150,000 to 200,000 distinct CDR3 sequences, around a tenth of which are singletons, and about 27% rests with the top ten. At least ten counts were recorded for this clonotype. The antigen is not known. Per the germline V gene, CDR1 is SGHRS and CDR2 is YFSETQ. CDR3 size: 17 residues. The junction had 11 bases not matched to a gene; V was cut back by 4 bases and J by 2 bases. The sequence derives from a male donor with ankylosing spondylitis or in good health (not recorded which). V gene TRBV5-1 combines with J gene TRBJ1-4, with TRBD1 matching 7 bases. Source material: blood, either unsorted or a sorted T cell fraction (not recorded which). The CDR3 is CASSPGAGGSTNEKLFF. The CDR3 coding sequence is TGCGCCAGCAGCCCTGGGGCAGGGGGATCGACTAATGAAAAACTGTTTTTT. The full variable domain, with the rest looked up from reference TRBV5-1 and TRBJ1-4, is KAGVTQTPRYLIKTRGQQVTLSCSPISGHRSVSWYQQTPGQGLQFLFEYFSETQRNKGNFPGRFSGRQFSNSRSEMNVSTLELGDSALYLCASSPGAGGSTNEKLFFGSGTQLSVL.